This TCR beta chain derives from a study of T cell repertoires and HLA-DP antigens. Study-level information: CD4+ T cells were cocultured with HeLa cells expressing HLA-DP.

In the case of this clone: Its antigen is not known.

Study results and caveats: The CD4+ repertoire was not split into naive and memory.

The table came from immunoSEQ multiplex PCR; TCRdb's copy has only in-frame clones and leaves some out. Of roughly 120,000 clones listed, 90% to 95% are singletons. The CDR3 extends over 12 amino acids. The germline V and J ends were trimmed by 5 bases and 6 bases, with 7 bases remaining between them. CDR1 MNHNS and CDR2 SASEGT come from the germline V gene. Untouched CD4+ T cells were bead-isolated at about 98% purity. Sequencing was carried out using CD4+ T cells from PBMCs. The TCR sequence derives from a woman aged 18 to 35 in good health and CMV-seronegative. V usage is TRBV6-1 and J usage is TRBJ2-2; unclear D gene. CDR3 in DNA: TGTGCCAGCAGTCCCATTCCCGGGGAGCTGTTTTTT. Residues: CASSPIPGELFF.